This is a list of T cell receptor beta chains from one sample in a study of blood T cell repertoires in COVID-19. Sequencing used immunoSEQ multiplex PCR; TCRdb keeps in-frame clones, though not all of them. The sample has 300,000 to 450,000 clones, 87% seen once. The sample was PBMCs or T cells enriched from blood (not recorded which). The receptor source for this set is a woman aged 25 to 45 who had recovered from COVID-19. Each CDR3 is given with its conserved first and last residue. Each record gives: D gene, clone size, J gene, V gene, CDR3 DNA, CDR3 protein. A D gene is named only where the DNA matches it firmly. Clone sizes are given selectively: once, few, many, or a class where the clone is expanded.

.,.,TRBJ1-4,TRBV6-1,TGTGCCAGCAGTGGAGGCAGGGGTAATGAAAAACTGTTTTTT,CASSGGRGNEKLFF
.,.,TRBJ2-3,TRBV7-6,TGTGCCAGCAGCTTACGGTTGGCGGGGGCGAGCACAGATACGCAGTATTTT,CASSLRLAGASTDTQYF
.,.,TRBJ1-3,TRBV19,TGTGCCAGTAGTACGGGACACCTGTCTTTCTCTGGAAACACCATATATTTT,CASSTGHLSFSGNTIYF
TRBD2,.,TRBJ2-7,TRBV10-3,TGTGCCATCAGTGCGGTTACGAAGGGGAGGGCCTACGAGCAGTACTTC,CAISAVTKGRAYEQYF
TRBD2,.,TRBJ2-5,TRBV6-1,TGTGCCAGCAGTGTACTACCCGGGACTAGCGGCCAAGAGACCCAGTACTTC,CASSVLPGTSGQETQYF
.,.,TRBJ1-6,TRBV7-9,TGTGCCAGCAGCCAAAGGGTGGAGGGAGATTCACCCCTCCACTTT,CASSQRVEGDSPLHF
.,few,TRBJ1-2,TRBV7-9,TGTGCCAGCAGCTACACGAACTATGGCTACACCTTC,CASSYTNYGYTF
.,.,TRBJ1-2,TRBV6-5,TGTGCCAGCAGTTACTCCCCGGGAATTAACTATGGCTACACCTTC,CASSYSPGINYGYTF
.,few,TRBJ1-1,TRBV10-1,TGCGCCAGCAGCGGACAGATCGGAACTGAAGCTTTCTTT,CASSGQIGTEAFF
.,.,TRBJ2-4,TRBV28,TGTGCCAGCAGTTTCCAGGAGGCGGCCAAAAACATTCAGTACTTC,CASSFQEAAKNIQYF
TRBD2,.,TRBJ2-1,TRBV3-1/TRBV3-2,TGTGCCAGCAGCCGCTGGACTAGCGAGGCCTACAATGAGCAGTTCTTC,CASSRWTSEAYNEQFF
.,.,TRBJ2-5,TRBV6-6,TGTGCCAGCAGCTCGACAGGTTTGGAGACCCAGTACTTC,CASSSTGLETQYF
TRBD1,.,TRBJ1-3,TRBV6-5,TGTGCCAGCAGTTACGGACAGGGGGCGCCTGGAAACACCATATATTTT,CASSYGQGAPGNTIYF
TRBD2,.,TRBJ2-3,TRBV7-6,TGTGCCAGCAGCTTGGGTAGCGGGGGTTCGGATACGCAGTATTTT,CASSLGSGGSDTQYF
TRBD1,.,TRBJ2-7,TRBV30,TGTGCCTGGAGTGTACCGGACAGGCGCTCCTACGAGCAGTACTTC,CAWSVPDRRSYEQYF
TRBD1,.,TRBJ1-2,TRBV5-1,TGCGCCAGCAGCGAACGAACAGGGGGCCTCGGTGGCTACACCTTC,CASSERTGGLGGYTF
.,.,TRBJ2-4,TRBV6-1,TGTGCCAGCAGTGAATTCCCCGACAGGAACATTCTAGCCAAAAACATTCAGTACTTC,CASSEFPDRNILAKNIQYF